Listed below are T cell receptor beta chains from one sample, sequenced in a study of a mutant IDH1 vaccine in newly diagnosed glioma. Their cognate antigens are unknown. Method: immunoSEQ multiplex PCR; TCRdb's copy keeps in-frame clones and lacks some. Here the sample spans some 46,000 clones, approximately 92% being singletons. Sample: PBMCs, taken from a glioma patient whose treatment included an IDH1 peptide vaccine. The receptor set was obtained from a man in his fifties or sixties with glioma. CDR3s include the opening cysteine and the closing phenylalanine or tryptophan. The order of the fields is J gene, V gene, D gene, CDR3 length, clone size, CDR3 protein, CDR3 DNA. D genes are given only for firm matches. Clone size, where shown, is once, few, many, or a class for clones that have expanded.

TRBJ1-2	TRBV9	NA	17	NA	CASSVLTGQAGQDGYTF	TGTGCCAGCAGCGTGCTAACCGGGCAGGCCGGTCAGGATGGCTACACCTTC
TRBJ2-7	TRBV6-5	NA	14	few	CASSYWDGNYEQYF	TGTGCCAGCAGTTACTGGGACGGAAACTACGAGCAGTACTTC
TRBJ1-4	TRBV7-2	NA	16	NA	CASSFGLGPSREKLFF	TGTGCCAGCAGCTTCGGTTTAGGCCCCTCTAGAGAAAAACTGTTTTTT
TRBJ2-2	TRBV9	NA	17	NA	CASSDPTGTRNTGELFF	TGTGCCAGCAGCGACCCAACCGGGACCCGGAACACCGGGGAGCTGTTTTTT
TRBJ2-5	TRBV2	NA	13	few	CASSEGQKETQYF	TGTGCCAGCAGTGAGGGACAAAAAGAGACCCAGTACTTC
TRBJ1-1	TRBV14	NA	15	NA	CASSQEMWENTEAFF	TGTGCCAGCAGCCAAGAGATGTGGGAGAACACTGAAGCTTTCTTT
TRBJ1-2	TRBV15	TRBD1	14	NA	CATSNGTGVDGYTF	TGTGCCACCAGCAATGGGACAGGGGTCGATGGCTACACCTTC
TRBJ1-4	TRBV4-2	NA	13	NA	CASSQGQVRELFF	TGTGCCAGCAGCCAAGGACAGGTCCGGGAACTGTTTTTT
TRBJ1-5	TRBV10-3	TRBD1	15	NA	CAISENDREDQPQHF	TGTGCCATCAGTGAAAACGACAGGGAGGATCAGCCCCAGCATTTT
TRBJ1-2	TRBV2	NA	12	NA	CASTQGRGGYTF	TGTGCCAGCACTCAGGGAAGGGGTGGCTACACCTTC
TRBJ2-7	TRBV21-1	NA	14	few	CASSKEGEFYEQYF	TGTGCCAGCAGCAAAGAGGGGGAGTTCTACGAGCAGTACTTC
TRBJ2-7	TRBV11-1	NA	11	NA	CASSRSYEQYF	TGTGCCAGCAGCAGGTCGTACGAGCAGTACTTC
TRBJ1-1	TRBV5-1	TRBD1	15	NA	CASSRMGQLNTEAFF	TGCGCCAGCAGCCGTATGGGACAGTTGAACACTGAAGCTTTCTTT
TRBJ1-1	TRBV28	TRBD1	13	once	CASSRRGGTEAFF	TGTGCCAGCAGCCGCAGGGGGGGCACTGAAGCTTTCTTT
TRBJ1-2	TRBV25-1	NA	13	NA	CASSGRGLGGYTF	TGTGCCAGCAGTGGGAGGGGATTGGGTGGCTACACCTTC
TRBJ1-2	TRBV7-2	NA	13	few	CASSFKERYGYTF	TGTGCCAGCAGCTTCAAAGAGAGATATGGCTACACCTTC
TRBJ1-2	TRBV5-1	NA	14	NA	CASKPGIENYGYTF	TGCGCCAGCAAGCCAGGGATAGAAAACTATGGCTACACCTTC
TRBJ2-1	TRBV4-1	NA	14	NA	CASSQEDRYNEQFF	TGCGCCAGCAGCCAAGAGGACCGATACAATGAGCAGTTCTTC